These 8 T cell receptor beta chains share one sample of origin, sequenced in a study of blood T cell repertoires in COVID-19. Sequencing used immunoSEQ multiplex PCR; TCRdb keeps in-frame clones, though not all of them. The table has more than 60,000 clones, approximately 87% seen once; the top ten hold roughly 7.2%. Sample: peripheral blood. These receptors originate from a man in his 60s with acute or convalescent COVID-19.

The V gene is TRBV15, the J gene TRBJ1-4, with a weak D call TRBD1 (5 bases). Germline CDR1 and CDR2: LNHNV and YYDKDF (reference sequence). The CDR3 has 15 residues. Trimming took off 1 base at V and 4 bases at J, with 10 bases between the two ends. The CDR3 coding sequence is TGTGCCACCAGCAGAGTCGGGGGGATTAATGAAAAACTGTTTTTT. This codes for CATSRVGGINEKLFF.

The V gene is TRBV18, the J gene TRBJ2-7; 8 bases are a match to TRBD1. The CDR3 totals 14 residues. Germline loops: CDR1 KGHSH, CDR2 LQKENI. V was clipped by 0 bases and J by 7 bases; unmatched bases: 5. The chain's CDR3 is CASSPPQGAREQYF. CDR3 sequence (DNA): TGTGCCAGCTCACCACCGCAGGGGGCGAGGGAGCAGTACTTC.

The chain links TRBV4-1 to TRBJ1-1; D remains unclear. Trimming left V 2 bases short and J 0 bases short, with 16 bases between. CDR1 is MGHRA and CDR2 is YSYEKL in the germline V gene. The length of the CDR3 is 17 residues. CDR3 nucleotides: TGCGCCAGCAGCCAACCGGACTTCGGATGGGTGAACACTGAAGCTTTCTTT. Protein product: CASSQPDFGWVNTEAFF.

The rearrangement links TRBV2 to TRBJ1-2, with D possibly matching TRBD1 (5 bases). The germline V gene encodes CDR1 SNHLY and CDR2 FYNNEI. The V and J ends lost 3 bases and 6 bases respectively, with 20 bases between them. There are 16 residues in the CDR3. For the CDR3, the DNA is TGTGCCAGCAGTGAGGGGGGTACGGGTGGCGTGAATGGCTACACCTTC. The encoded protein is CASSEGGTGGVNGYTF.

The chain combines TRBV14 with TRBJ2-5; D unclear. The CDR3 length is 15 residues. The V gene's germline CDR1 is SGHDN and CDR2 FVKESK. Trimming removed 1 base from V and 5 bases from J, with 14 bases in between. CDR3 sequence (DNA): TGTGCCAGCAGCCAAGTGGGTTCGGCCGGGGAGACCCAGTACTTC. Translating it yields CASSQVGSAGETQYF.

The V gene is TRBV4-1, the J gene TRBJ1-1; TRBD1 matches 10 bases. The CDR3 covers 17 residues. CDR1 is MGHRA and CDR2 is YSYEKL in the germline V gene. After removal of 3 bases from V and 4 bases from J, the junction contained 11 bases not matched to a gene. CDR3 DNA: TGCGCCAGCAGCCAGGGGGGTCTTGGACAGGGGGGCACTGAAGCTTTCTTT. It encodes CASSQGGLGQGGTEAFF.

The CDR3 is CASSRMPFIGTGPNQPQHF. The CDR3 nucleotides read TGTGCCAGCAGCCGCATGCCCTTCATCGGGACAGGCCCCAATCAGCCCCAGCATTTT. The rearrangement links TRBV5-8 to TRBJ1-5, with 8 bases identical to TRBD1. The V and J ends lost 4 bases and 3 bases, in that order; junction bases with no gene match: 18. The germline gives CDR1 SGHTS, CDR2 YDEGEE. There are 19 residues in the CDR3.

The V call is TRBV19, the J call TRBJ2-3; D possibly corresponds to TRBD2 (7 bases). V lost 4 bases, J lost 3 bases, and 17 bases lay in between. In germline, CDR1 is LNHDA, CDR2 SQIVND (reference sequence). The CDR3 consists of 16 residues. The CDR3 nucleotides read TGTGCCAGTAGTACCCCGCGGGGGCGCGGGACAGATACGCAGTATTTT. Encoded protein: CASSTPRGRGTDTQYF.